Listed below are T cell receptor beta chains from one sample, sequenced in a study of shared clonotypes between healthy human individuals. Profiling relied on immunoSEQ multiplex PCR, and the TCRdb table lists in-frame clones only, not all of them. Of some 650,000 clones in the sample, about 96% were seen once. Material: naive CD4+ T cells sorted from blood. The receptors here all came from a woman in her twenties or thirties in good health. The conserved cysteine and the conserved F or W are not part of the CDR3 here.

CDR3aa,j_gene,v_gene
ASSDGLVKSAQY,TRBJ2-7,TRBV18
ASSQGQGVPGANVLT,TRBJ2-6,TRBV4-1
ASSTNPLVGANVLT,TRBJ2-6,TRBV7-2
ASRTRSSYNSPLH,TRBJ1-6,TRBV28
ANAGVEPGYEQY,TRBJ2-7,TRBV5-1
ASKRQGASGELF,TRBJ2-2,TRBV23-1
ASSFRRTDEQF,TRBJ2-1,TRBV7-9
ASSEGTYHNEQF,TRBJ2-1,TRBV6-4
ASSPRTGRYEQY,TRBJ2-7,TRBV6-5
ASSQDSRLAGVTDTQY,TRBJ2-3,TRBV4-1
ASRRDPPTTNQPQH,TRBJ1-5,TRBV28
SARGEGEQF,TRBJ2-1,TRBV20-1
ASSYSEGQITDTQY,TRBJ2-3,TRBV6-5
ASSATVTSYEQY,TRBJ2-7,TRBV19
ASSHVGRRTYEQY,TRBJ2-7,TRBV4-1
ASSRGQATDTQY,TRBJ2-3,TRBV28
ASSLWPDPKGGEQY,.,TRBV11-2
ASSSTGANTGELF,TRBJ2-2,TRBV28
ASSPPNGRDTQY,TRBJ2-3,TRBV18
ASSSRDTFSEQY,TRBJ2-7,TRBV5-1
SAVITDTQY,TRBJ2-3,TRBV20-1
ASDRHLGGSEAF,TRBJ1-1,TRBV19
ATRGGGNEQF,TRBJ2-1,TRBV6-5
ASSLAVSSYEQY,TRBJ2-7,TRBV5-1
ASSMLRGEPGEKLF,TRBJ1-4,TRBV19
ASRNVPRTGVATEAF,TRBJ1-1,TRBV27
ASSTQGSWNIQY,TRBJ2-4,TRBV5-4
ASSLAWGKDGYT,TRBJ1-2,TRBV5-1
AWSPHRLPMNTEAF,TRBJ1-1,TRBV30
ASSPGTGQWDTQY,TRBJ2-3,TRBV18
ASSSLGGEQY,TRBJ2-7,TRBV6-1